The clone carrying this TCR beta chain was seen ten or more times. The sample originates from a study of T cells in Graves' hyperthyroidism and ophthalmopathy. TCR beta CDR3 sequences were amplified from RNA transcripts. In the first-round RT-PCR of the TCR CDR3, the HTBI primer set was used. TCRdb reprocessed the multiplex PCR reads with MiXCR, giving one entry per CDR3 protein. This table holds about 350,000 distinct CDR3 sequences, about a sixth found once. Germline-derived CDR1 and CDR2 are MDHEN and SYDVKM. V gave up 8 bases and J gave up 7 bases; unmatched junction bases: 15. This CDR3 is 15 amino acids long.

The receptor was isolated from a woman between 25 and 40 years old with Graves' hyperthyroidism that later progressed to Graves' ophthalmopathy. The chain employs TRBV28 and TRBJ1-2, with 8 bases aligning to TRBD1. The sample comprised blood. The CDR3 sequence is CASRPRGRGGSGYTF. The CDR3 coding sequence is TGTGCCAGCCGACCCAGGGGGCGAGGGGGCAGTGGCTACACCTTC.